The clone carrying this T cell receptor (beta chain) showed up many times. The data were obtained in a study of T-cell reconstitution after alpha-beta-depleted transplantation in children. The TCRbeta library incorporated unique molecular identifiers. TCRdb fed the PCR reads into MiXCR, producing one record per CDR3 protein. The table includes around 440,000 distinct CDR3 sequences, about 11% detected once. The sample consisted of PBMCs, taken before TCRalphabeta/CD19-depleted stem cell transplant. This TCR was recovered from a child aged 2-15 years with inherited bone marrow failure, due to receive a stem cell transplant.

Here the CDR3 DNA reads TGTGCCAGCAGCAAAGCCAATGAGCAGTTCTTC. Translated, it gives CASSKANEQFF. The chain uses TRBV21-1 and TRBJ2-1. TRBV21-1 is a known pseudogene. The CDR3 extends over 11 amino acids.